The 17 T cell receptor beta chains below come from one sample, sequenced in a study of beta chain features in type 1 diabetes. Study observations and caveats: For Type 1 diabetes patients, all four CD4+ subsets carried TCRB CDR3s that were moderately but significantly shorter.

No antigen is known for these receptors. Sequenced material consisted of expressed TCRB transcripts (all of the isolated RNA was reverse transcribed). Profiled with immunoSEQ multiplex PCR; TCRdb holds only in-frame clones, not every one. This table has about 120,000 clones, approximately 16% appearing once. Source material: central memory CD4+ T cells from blood. The receptor set was obtained from a man aged 30 to 45 with type 1 diabetes.

This clone was seen at least ten times. The genes are TRBV2 and TRBJ2-7, with 7 bases aligning to TRBD2. Germline V gene lookup returns CDR1 SNHLY and CDR2 FYNNEI. Trimming at V came to 8 bases and at J to 2 bases, leaving 12 bases not matched to a gene. The CDR3 length is 15 residues. Here the CDR3 reads CASVETGLGTYEQYF. The CDR3 DNA is TGTGCCAGCGTCGAAACAGGACTAGGGACCTACGAGCAGTACTTC.

The chain has TRBV7-2 and TRBJ2-5; a possible D gene is TRBD1 (6 bases). V was shortened by 5 bases and J by 1 base, with 8 bases between the two germline ends. The CDR3 has 13 residues. The germline gives CDR1 SGHTA, CDR2 FQGNSA. The CDR3 DNA reads TGTGCCAGCAGCACAGGGTTCCAAGAGACCCAGTACTTC. Its protein product is CASSTGFQETQYF. Based on the CDR3 plus reference TRBV7-2 and TRBJ2-5, the full variable domain is GAGVSQSPSNKVTEKGKDVELRCDPISGHTALYWYRQSLGQGLEFLIYFQGNSAPDKSGLPSDRFSAERTGGSVSTLTIQRTQQEDSAVYLCASSTGFQETQYFGPGTRLLVL.

This clone was detected a few times. The CDR3 DNA follows: TGTGCCATCAGATCGGCGGGCCGGGGAGATACGCAGTATTTT. It translates to CAIRSAGRGDTQYF. J is TRBJ2-3 and V is TRBV10-3, with D possibly TRBD2 on 5 matching bases. Deletions cut 6 bases from V and 5 bases from J, with 15 bases between. The CDR3 loop spans 14 amino acids. Looked up from germline, CDR1 is ENHRY and CDR2 is SYGVKD.

The chain joins TRBV19 to TRBJ2-3; D might be TRBD1 or TRBD2, each matching 5 bases. The V end was cut by 5 bases, the J end by 3 bases, with 15 bases between. Germline values: CDR1 LNHDA, CDR2 SQIVND (reference sequence). The CDR3 totals 15 residues. The DNA of the CDR3 is TGTGCCAGTAGTCCTGACTTGGGGGTAACAGATACGCAGTATTTT. It specifies CASSPDLGVTDTQYF. The entire variable domain, with the rest obtained from reference TRBV19 and TRBJ2-3, is as follows: DGGITQSPKYLFRKEGQNVTLSCEQNLNHDAMYWYRQDPGQGLRLIYYSQIVNDFQKGDIAEGYSVSREKKESFPLTVTSAQKNPTAFYLCASSPDLGVTDTQYFGPGTRLTVL.

This chain joins TRBV5-1 and TRBJ1-1; TRBD1 might be the D (5 bases). The germline V and J ends were trimmed by 2 bases and 6 bases, with 23 bases remaining between them. This CDR3 contains 17 residues. Looked up from germline, CDR1 is SGHRS and CDR2 is YFSETQ. CDR3 loop: CASSFNPGTAVGAEAFF. CDR3 DNA sequence: TGCGCCAGCAGCTTCAACCCCGGGACTGCGGTCGGTGCTGAAGCTTTCTTT.

There are a few counts of this clone. The chain combines TRBV5-1 with TRBJ2-1; 10 nucleotides line up with TRBD1. The CDR3 extends over 16 amino acids. With V trimmed by 0 bases and J by 3 bases, 3 bases remained unmatched. Germline CDR1 SGHRS, CDR2 YFSETQ. The CDR3 sequence is CASSLAGQGFYNEQFF. The DNA for the CDR3 is TGCGCCAGCAGCTTGGCGGGACAGGGGTTCTACAATGAGCAGTTCTTC.

This clone turned up a few times. The chain couples TRBV2 to TRBJ2-5, with D unclear. This CDR3 comprises 11 residues. The ends were cut back, 8 bases at V and 5 bases at J, with 9 bases in the middle. CDR1 is SNHLY, CDR2 FYNNEI, per germline. The DNA of the CDR3 is TGTGCCAGCGTGGTAGGGGAGACCCAGTACTTC. This sequence encodes CASVVGETQYF.

A few counts support this clone. V and J are TRBV6-5 and TRBJ2-7, with 11 positions matching TRBD1. Looked up from germline, CDR1 is MNHEY and CDR2 is SVGAGI. The CDR3 is made up of 14 amino acids. Trimming cost V 4 bases and J 6 bases; bases outside gene matches: 5. In DNA, the CDR3 is TGTGCCAGCAGTTTAGGACAGGGGGCACGCGAGCAGTACTTC. This translates into CASSLGQGAREQYF.

This clone has just a few counts. This sequence joins TRBV9 and TRBJ2-3, with D perhaps TRBD2 (5 bases). Germline V gives CDR1 SGDLS, CDR2 YYNGEE. Trimming cost V 0 bases and J 8 bases, with 7 bases left between them. This CDR3 is built from 12 residues. CDR3 coding DNA: TGTGCCAGCAGCGTAGGGGGAGCTACGCAGTATTTT. Protein: CASSVGGATQYF.

The CDR3 is CASSPDSYEQYF. CDR3 DNA sequence: TGTGCCAGCAGTCCTGACAGCTACGAGCAGTACTTC. The chain has TRBV28 and TRBJ2-7, with D possibly TRBD1 on 5 matching bases. With 5 bases removed from V and 3 bases from J, the gap between germline ends came to 8 bases. The CDR3 totals 12 residues. Germline V gives CDR1 MDHEN, CDR2 SYDVKM.

CDR3 protein: CASSQTTSGGVYNEQFF. Written as DNA, the CDR3 is TGTGCCAGCAGCCAGACAACTAGCGGGGGCGTCTACAATGAGCAGTTCTTC. This chain joins TRBV9 and TRBJ2-1; TRBD2 agrees at 11 bases. The J segment lost 3 bases and the V segment lost 4 bases, leaving 9 bases of the junction unmatched. The CDR3 is made up of 17 amino acids. Germline V gene lookup returns CDR1 SGDLS and CDR2 YYNGEE.

This clone was counted a few times. The chain couples TRBV6-5 to TRBJ1-2; the D gene is possibly TRBD1 (6 bases). Per the germline V gene, CDR1 is MNHEY and CDR2 is SVGAGI. V was pared by 2 bases and J by 2 bases, with 9 bases between. This CDR3 comprises 14 residues. DNA for the CDR3: TGTGCCAGCAGTTACCAGGGGTCCAACTATGGCTACACCTTC. The encoded protein is CASSYQGSNYGYTF.

J is TRBJ1-2 and V is TRBV5-1; 7 bases are a match to TRBD1. The V gene's germline CDR1 is SGHRS and CDR2 YFSETQ. The J segment lost 5 bases and the V segment lost 4 bases, leaving 5 bases of the junction unmatched. The CDR3 extends over 13 amino acids. CDR3 in amino acids: CASSEDRRYGYTF. CDR3 bases: TGCGCCAGCAGCGAGGACAGGCGTTATGGCTACACCTTC.

The chain carries TRBV11-2 and TRBJ2-7; no clear D gene. Germline lookup yields CDR1 SGHAT and CDR2 FQNNGV. There are 14 residues in the CDR3. V lost 6 bases, J lost 2 bases, and 14 bases lay in between. The CDR3 region has the DNA TGTGCCAGCAGGCCAGCCTTTACGACCTACGAGCAGTACTTC. Its protein product is CASRPAFTTYEQYF.

The rearrangement uses TRBV4-3 and TRBJ2-1; maybe TRBD2 (7 bases). This CDR3 contains 17 residues. Trimming stripped 0 bases from V and 5 bases from J, with 17 bases between. Germline CDR1 reads LGHNA; CDR2 reads YSLEER. CDR3 sequence (DNA): TGCGCCAGCAGCCAAGATGTCGGGGGGCAGGGGAACAATGAGCAGTTCTTC. Translation: CASSQDVGGQGNNEQFF.

This chain links TRBV27 with TRBJ1-6; no clear D gene. The CDR3 has 13 residues. The germline V gene encodes CDR1 MNHEY and CDR2 SMNVEV (reference sequence). Trimming stripped 6 bases from V and 8 bases from J, with 11 bases between. CDR3 coding DNA: TGTGCCAGCAGCCCTCTAAAGGATTCACCCCTCCACTTT. This sequence encodes CASSPLKDSPLHF.

In its sample, this clone was seen many times. V usage is TRBV28 and J usage is TRBJ1-5; a possible D gene is TRBD1 (5 bases). CDR1 and CDR2 from the germline V gene are MDHEN and SYDVKM. The V and J ends lost 6 bases and 3 bases respectively, with 18 bases between them. This CDR3 comprises 16 residues. As DNA, the CDR3 is TGTGCCAGCAGCACTCCAGGGTTATGGGTCAATCAGCCCCAGCATTTT. Its protein is CASSTPGLWVNQPQHF.